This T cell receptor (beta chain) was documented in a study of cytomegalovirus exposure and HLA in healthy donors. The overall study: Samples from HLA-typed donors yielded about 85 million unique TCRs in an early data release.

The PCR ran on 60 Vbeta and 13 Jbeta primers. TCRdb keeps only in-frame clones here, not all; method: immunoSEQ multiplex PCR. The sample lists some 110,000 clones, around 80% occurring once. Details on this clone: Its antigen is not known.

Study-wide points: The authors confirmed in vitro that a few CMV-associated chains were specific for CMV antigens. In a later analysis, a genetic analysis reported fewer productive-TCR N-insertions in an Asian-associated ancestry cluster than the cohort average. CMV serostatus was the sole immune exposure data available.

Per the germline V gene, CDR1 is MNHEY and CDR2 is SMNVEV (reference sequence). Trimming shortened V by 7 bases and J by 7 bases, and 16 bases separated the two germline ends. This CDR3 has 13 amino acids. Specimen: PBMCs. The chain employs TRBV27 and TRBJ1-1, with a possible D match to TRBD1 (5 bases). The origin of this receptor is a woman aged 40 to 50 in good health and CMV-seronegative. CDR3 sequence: CASTSRGGGEAFF. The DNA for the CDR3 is TGTGCCAGCACCTCGCGGGGGGGAGGTGAAGCTTTCTTT.